This T cell receptor (beta chain) was sequenced during a study of beta chain features in type 1 diabetes. The collection from each donor was one heparinised blood draw averaging around 100 mL. Study results and caveats: Patients showed naive, central memory and Treg TCRB repertoires that appeared more similar than those of healthy donors. People with Type 1 diabetes carried modestly yet significantly shorter TCRB CDR3s in all four CD4+ subsets. Patients with type 1 diabetes carried fewer insertions and had more deletions at their VDJ junctions.

Sequenced material consisted of expressed TCRB transcripts (all of the isolated RNA was reverse transcribed). Clones were sequenced by immunoSEQ multiplex PCR, and TCRdb holds only the in-frame ones, with some missing. Altogether 150,000 to 200,000 clones are present, about 9% being singletons, with the ten largest covering approximately 0.54%. The V and J ends lost 6 bases and 5 bases, in that order; junction bases with no gene match: 5. Germline V gene lookup returns CDR1 MNHNS and CDR2 SASEGT. There are 15 residues in the CDR3. This clone showed up just a few times. The antigen remains undetermined.

The specimen sequenced was central memory CD4+ T cells from blood. The chain employs TRBV6-1 and TRBJ2-2, with 11 bases fitting TRBD1. The sequence was obtained from a woman aged 18-29 years with type 1 diabetes. CDR3 loop: CASRDGTGGTGELFF. Written as DNA, the CDR3 is TGTGCCAGCAGGGACGGGACAGGGGGGACCGGGGAGCTGTTTTTT.